This T cell receptor beta chain was captured by sequencing in a study of blood T cells in healthy people across ages. Next came a second PCR, run for roughly 6 to 11 cycles, which used a sample-barcoded 5' primer along with a J-beta primer mix. Through a template-switch adaptor with 12 random nucleotides, each cDNA molecule received a tag. Each CDR3 protein is one row after TCRdb ran MiXCR on the 5' RACE reads. Found here are about 1.7 million distinct CDR3 sequences, about 30% of them singletons; the top ten hold 7.7%. Turning to this clonotype: Antigen unknown.

Study-level points and caveats: Long-lived donors carried more naive CD4+ cells and greater diversity than aged donors.

The receptor's source is a woman aged 25 to 39 in good health. Sample: blood.

The CDR3 sequence: CASRAALTDTQYF. The DNA of the CDR3 is TGTGCCAGCAGAGCGGCACTCACAGATACGCAGTATTTT. The rearrangement links TRBV5-4 to TRBJ2-3, with D maybe TRBD2 (5 bases). Looked up from germline, CDR1 is SGHNT and CDR2 is YYREEE (reference sequence). There are 13 residues in the CDR3. V lost 5 bases and J lost 2, with 9 bases in between.